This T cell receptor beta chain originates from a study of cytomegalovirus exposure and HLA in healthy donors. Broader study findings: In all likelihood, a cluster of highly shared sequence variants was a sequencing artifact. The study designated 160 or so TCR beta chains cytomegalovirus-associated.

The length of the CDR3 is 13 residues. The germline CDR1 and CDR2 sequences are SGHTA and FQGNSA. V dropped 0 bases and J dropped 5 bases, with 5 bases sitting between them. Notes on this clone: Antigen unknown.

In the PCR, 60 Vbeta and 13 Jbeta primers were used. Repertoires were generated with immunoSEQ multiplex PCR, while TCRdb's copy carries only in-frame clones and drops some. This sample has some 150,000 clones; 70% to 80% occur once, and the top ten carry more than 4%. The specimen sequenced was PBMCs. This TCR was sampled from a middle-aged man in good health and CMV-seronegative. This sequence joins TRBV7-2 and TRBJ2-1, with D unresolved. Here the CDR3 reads CASSLAQNNEQFF. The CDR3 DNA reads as TGTGCCAGCAGCTTAGCCCAGAACAATGAGCAGTTCTTC.